Below are 18 T cell receptor beta chains sequenced from a single sample in a study of T cell responses to AZD1222 COVID-19 vaccine (dated by TCRdb to about 2021). Per the publication, the time point label means: baseline before first vaccination. The library was obtained by the immunoSEQ multiplex PCR assay. TCRdb re-hosts the immuneACCESS table, in-frame sequences only. Its copies lack some clones; in the studies checked, an unresolved V gene accounts for under half of them, and the cause for the rest is not known. Within this sample are about 72,000 clones, with 80% to 90% of them counted one time only. The ten largest clonotypes hold about 25% of the sample. Here the sequenced sample was peripheral blood, taken on day 0 of AZD1222 vaccination. All receptors come from an adult in good health.

The chain has TRBV7-3 and TRBJ2-3, with 9 bases aligning to TRBD2. Germline-derived CDR1 and CDR2 are SGHTA and FQGTGA. V gave up 4 bases and J gave up 7 bases; unmatched junction bases: 9. This CDR3 is 15 amino acids long. CDR3 amino acids: CASSSRGGDLNTQYF. CDR3 nucleotides: TGTGCCAGCAGCTCCCGCGGGGGGGATTTGAATACGCAGTATTTT.

As DNA, the CDR3 is TGTGCCAGCAGTGGTCCCCAAGAGACCCAGTACTTC. This encodes CASSGPQETQYF. J is TRBJ2-5 and V is TRBV12-3 or TRBV12-4; no clear D gene. The CDR3 totals 12 residues. V dropped 5 bases and J dropped 1 base, with 5 bases sitting between them.

The chain couples TRBV6-5 to TRBJ1-2, with D maybe TRBD1 (6 bases). V lost 6 bases to trimming and J lost 1 base, with 15 bases between them. The CDR3 runs to 15 residues. Germline CDR1 MNHEY, CDR2 SVGAGI. The DNA of the CDR3 is TGTGCCAGCAGGAAGGGGGGTACTTATAACTATGGCTACACCTTC. Protein sequence: CASRKGGTYNYGYTF.

The chain recombines TRBV2 with TRBJ2-1, with a weak D call TRBD2 (6 bases). Germline CDR1 SNHLY, CDR2 FYNNEI. With 8 bases removed from V and 8 bases from J, the gap between germline ends came to 19 bases. The CDR3 spans 14 residues. The CDR3 spells CASETRTTGYEQFF. Here the CDR3 DNA reads TGTGCCAGCGAGACGAGGACTACTGGTTATGAGCAGTTCTTC.

The chain has TRBV3-1 (or the pseudogene TRBV3-2) and TRBJ1-3; D remains unclear. Deletions cut 3 bases from V and 1 base from J, with 7 bases between. Germline V lookup: CDR1 LGHDT, CDR2 YNNKEL (reference sequence). CDR3 size: 14 residues. As DNA, the CDR3 is TGTGCCAGCAGCCAGTTCCAGTCTGGAAACACCATATATTTT. Translation gives CASSQFQSGNTIYF.

The rearrangement links TRBV4-1 to TRBJ2-7; D is uncertain. The CDR3 extends over 15 amino acids. Germline CDR1 MGHRA, CDR2 YSYEKL. Trimming stripped 1 base from V and 2 bases from J, with 12 bases between. The CDR3 reads CASSQGWPAAYEQYF. The CDR3 bases are TGCGCCAGCAGCCAAGGGTGGCCGGCAGCCTACGAGCAGTACTTC.

The J gene is TRBJ2-5, the V gene TRBV28; D perhaps matches TRBD1 (7 bases). Germline lookup yields CDR1 MDHEN and CDR2 SYDVKM. V dropped 9 bases and J dropped 3 bases, with 11 bases sitting between them. CDR3 size: 12 residues. CDR3 nucleotide sequence: TGTGCCAGTCAGGGGGGCAAAGAGACCCAGTACTTC. This sequence encodes CASQGGKETQYF. The complete variable domain, with remaining parts taken from reference TRBV28 and TRBJ2-5, reads DVKVTQSSRYLVKRTGEKVFLECVQDMDHENMFWYRQDPGLGLRLIYFSYDVKMKEKGDIPEGYSVSREKKERFSLILESASTNQTSMYLCASQGGKETQYFGPGTRLLVL.

The chain recombines TRBV11-2 with TRBJ1-5, with D uncertain. The CDR3 runs to 14 residues. V lost 4 bases and J 2 bases, leaving 9 bases between the germline ends. Germline V gives CDR1 SGHAT, CDR2 FQNNGV. CDR3 coding DNA: TGTGCCAGCAGCTCTGGTGGGGGCAATCAGCCCCAGCATTTT. Encoded protein: CASSSGGGNQPQHF.

In DNA form, the CDR3 reads TGTGCCAGCAGCTTAGGGCGCTCCTACGAGCAGTACTTC. Translation: CASSLGRSYEQYF. This chain joins TRBV11-1 and TRBJ2-7; unclear D gene. V lost 1 base, J lost 0 bases, and 4 bases lay in between. Germline V gene sequence: CDR1 SGHAT, CDR2 FQDESV (reference sequence). The CDR3 runs 13 residues.

This chain connects TRBV19 to TRBJ2-2; D perhaps matches TRBD1 (7 bases). Germline assignment: CDR1 LNHDA and CDR2 SQIVND (reference sequence). V shed 5 bases and J shed 4 bases, with 23 bases lying between them. This CDR3 has 18 residues. CDR3 protein: CASSLPSGGGQITGELFF. The CDR3 region has the DNA TGTGCCAGTAGTTTACCCTCCGGAGGGGGACAGATCACCGGGGAGCTGTTTTTT.

The gene calls are TRBV19 and TRBJ1-2; D gene uncertain. V lost 2 bases and J lost 0, with 7 bases in between. From germline, CDR1 is LNHDA and CDR2 SQIVND (reference sequence). This CDR3 is built from 14 residues. CDR3 amino acids: CASSIPLTNYGYTF. The CDR3 coding sequence is TGTGCCAGTAGTATACCCCTTACTAACTATGGCTACACCTTC. Combining the CDR3 with reference TRBV19 and TRBJ1-2 gives the whole variable domain DGGITQSPKYLFRKEGQNVTLSCEQNLNHDAMYWYRQDPGQGLRLIYYSQIVNDFQKGDIAEGYSVSREKKESFPLTVTSAQKNPTAFYLCASSIPLTNYGYTFGSGTRLTVV.

J is TRBJ2-7 and V is TRBV9; 8 nucleotides line up with TRBD2. CDR3 length: 16 amino acids. The junction had 14 bases not matched to a gene; V was cut back by 4 bases and J by 5 bases. Germline CDR1 reads SGDLS; CDR2 reads YYNGEE. The CDR3 region has the DNA TGTGCCAGCAGCCCCCCGGGCGGGGGGCAATGGGACGAGCAGTACTTC. It translates to CASSPPGGGQWDEQYF.

The genes are TRBV19 and TRBJ2-1; 11 bases map to TRBD1. This CDR3 is built from 14 residues. Germline CDR1 and CDR2: LNHDA and SQIVND (reference sequence). Trimming at V came to 5 bases and at J to 7 bases, leaving 4 bases not matched to a gene. The chain's CDR3 is CASSHGQGANEQFF. The CDR3 coding sequence is TGTGCCAGTAGTCATGGACAGGGGGCTAATGAGCAGTTCTTC.

V usage is TRBV19 and J usage is TRBJ1-3; 8 bases line up with TRBD1. There are 14 residues in the CDR3. CDR1 LNHDA and CDR2 SQIVND come from the germline V gene (reference sequence). With V trimmed by 7 bases and J by 1 base, 3 bases remained unmatched. The CDR3 loop reads CASTGQGSGNTIYF. The CDR3 region has the DNA TGTGCCAGTACAGGACAGGGATCTGGAAACACCATATATTTT.

V and J are TRBV3-1 (or the pseudogene TRBV3-2) and TRBJ1-6; D remains unclear. The CDR3 consists of 14 residues. V was pared by 1 base and J by 7 bases, with 8 bases between. In germline, CDR1 is LGHDT, CDR2 YNNKEL (reference sequence). The CDR3 DNA is TGTGCCAGCAGCCAAGGCGTGCGGAATTCACCCCTCCACTTT. Translation: CASSQGVRNSPLHF.

V gene TRBV19 combines with J gene TRBJ1-5, with no clear D. V dropped 3 bases and J dropped 10 bases, with 13 bases sitting between them. The CDR3 spans 13 residues. CDR1 and CDR2 (germline): LNHDA, SQIVND (reference sequence). CDR3 region: CASSIIAPRPQHF. CDR3 nucleotides: TGTGCCAGTAGTATTATTGCCCCCAGACCCCAGCATTTT.

This chain links TRBV6-1 with TRBJ2-2, with unresolved D. V was trimmed by 3 bases and J by 4 bases, leaving 9 bases between them. The length of the CDR3 is 14 residues. Per the germline V gene, CDR1 is MNHNS and CDR2 is SASEGT. In nucleotides, the CDR3 is TGTGCCAGCAGTGAGTCCACCATCACCGGGGAGCTGTTTTTT. This codes for CASSESTITGELFF.

The chain combines TRBV18 with TRBJ1-5; perhaps TRBD1 as D (5 bases). The CDR3 contains 16 residues. Germline V gene lookup returns CDR1 KGHSH and CDR2 LQKENI. V lost 3 bases to trimming and J lost 4 bases, with 16 bases between them. The CDR3 DNA reads as TGTGCCAGCTCACCGGGTAGAGAAGAGGGGAATCAGCCCCAGCATTTT. As protein: CASSPGREEGNQPQHF.